These T cell receptor beta chains were read from a single sample in a study of PD-L1 blockade in urothelial cancer. Assay: immunoSEQ multiplex PCR; the TCRdb copy retains only in-frame clones and omits some. Of about 40,000 clones in the sample, more than 75% were seen once. The sequenced sample was PBMCs, obtained around atezolizumab (anti-PD-L1) treatment. Every receptor here comes from a man aged 70-80 years with urothelial cancer. Each CDR3 is given with its conserved first and last residue. A D gene is named only where the DNA matches it firmly. Some rows mark clone size as missing; the rest say once, few, many or name a class of expanded clone.

>NA|TRBV2|TRBJ1-2|NA
TGTGCCAGCAGTTTCCAGGTAAAATCGGGCTACACCTTC
CASSFQVKSGYTF
>NA|TRBV4-1|TRBJ2-5|TRBD2
TGCGCCAGCAGCCAGGGGACTAGCGGGAGGGCCTTGGAGACCCAGTACTTC
CASSQGTSGRALETQYF
>once|TRBV25-1|TRBJ2-2|NA
TGTGCCAGCAGTGAATTCGGGACCGGGGAGCTGTTTTTT
CASSEFGTGELFF
>NA|TRBV19|TRBJ2-2|NA
TGTGCCAGTAGTATAGCGGGGGAGCTGTTTTTT
CASSIAGELFF
>NA|TRBV4-1|TRBJ2-5|NA
TGCGCCAGCAGCCGCGGCCCCCAAGAGACCCAGTACTTC
CASSRGPQETQYF
>NA|TRBV7-2|TRBJ2-3|TRBD2
TGTGCCATCAAGCAAGGGGCGGGAGTAGATACGCAGTATTTT
CAIKQGAGVDTQYF
>NA|TRBV28|TRBJ2-1|TRBD2
TGTGCCAGCAGTACGCGGACTAGCGGGAGCGGAAGATACAATGAGCAGTTCTTC
CASSTRTSGSGRYNEQFF
>NA|TRBV14|TRBJ2-5|NA
TGTGCCAGCAGCCAAGATACCAGCGGTATCCAAGAGACCCAGTACTTC
CASSQDTSGIQETQYF
>NA|TRBV5-4|TRBJ2-3|TRBD2
TGTGCCAGCAGCTTGATGGGACTAGCGGTCACAGATACGCAGTATTTT
CASSLMGLAVTDTQYF
>NA|TRBV25-1|TRBJ2-3|NA
TGTGCCAGCAGTGACCGGGGCACAGATACGCAGTATTTT
CASSDRGTDTQYF
>NA|TRBV6-5|TRBJ2-7|TRBD1
TGTGCCAGCAGTTACTCCGGGACAGGTCCTAACGAGCAGTACTTC
CASSYSGTGPNEQYF
>NA|TRBV7-2|TRBJ1-5|TRBD1
TGTGCCAGCAGCCCGACAGGGCGCAATCAGCCCCAGCATTTT
CASSPTGRNQPQHF
>once|TRBV11-3|TRBJ2-1|NA
TGTGCCAGCAGCGTGCTTGGGGGCGGTGAGCAGTTCTTC
CASSVLGGGEQFF
>NA|TRBV15|TRBJ2-7|TRBD2
TGTGCCACCAGCAGACTTCGGACTAGCGAGGCCGAGCAGTACTTC
CATSRLRTSEAEQYF
>NA|TRBV15|TRBJ1-4|NA
TGTGCCACCAGCAGTCTTAGGGGCGCTGCAACTAATGAAAAACTGTTTTTT
CATSSLRGAATNEKLFF
>NA|TRBV2|TRBJ1-1|TRBD1
TGTGCCAGCAGTGCCGAAGACAGGGGGACCACTGAAGCTTTCTTT
CASSAEDRGTTEAFF
>NA|TRBV18|TRBJ2-7|TRBD1
TGTGCCAGCCACCGGGACAGAACCTACGAGCAGTACTTC
CASHRDRTYEQYF
>NA|TRBV19|TRBJ1-1|TRBD1
TGTGCCAGTAGTCCCCCGGACAGGGGAATGAACACTGAAGCTTTCTTT
CASSPPDRGMNTEAFF
>NA|TRBV28|TRBJ2-7|TRBD2
TGTGCCAGCGCGTTAAGCGGGGGTGCCCGTCCCTACGAGCAGTACTTC
CASALSGGARPYEQYF
>NA|TRBV18|TRBJ1-2|TRBD1
TGTGCCAGCTCCGAGGGACAGGGGTCCGCCTATGGCTACACCTTC
CASSEGQGSAYGYTF
>NA|TRBV6-1|TRBJ2-1|TRBD2
TGTGCCAGCACCCATGACCCTAGCGGGAGTGGGGTGGAGTTCTTC
CASTHDPSGSGVEFF
>NA|TRBV6-5|TRBJ1-5|TRBD1
TGTGCCAGCAGCCGAGGGACAGGGGATCAGCCCCAGCATTTT
CASSRGTGDQPQHF
>NA|TRBV7-8|TRBJ2-7|TRBD2
TGTGCCAGCAGCTTAGCTCGCCTAGCGGTAGAGCAGTACTTC
CASSLARLAVEQYF
>NA|TRBV5-1|TRBJ2-1|NA
TGCGCCAGCAGGGGACTCCACAATGAGCAGTTCTTC
CASRGLHNEQFF
>NA|TRBV27|TRBJ2-1|NA
TGTGCCAGCACTCCGAGGGTGGGGGGGGCTCTCTTAAATGAGCAGTTCTTC
CASTPRVGGALLNEQFF
>NA|TRBV11-2|TRBJ1-4|NA
TGTGCCAGCAGCCGTTATTTGGGACAATCGGGAGAAAAACTGTTTTTT
CASSRYLGQSGEKLFF
>NA|TRBV4-1|TRBJ2-7|TRBD1
TGCGCCAGCAGCCAAGATCGTATGGCAGGGGGCGGACCGCAGTACTTC
CASSQDRMAGGGPQYF
>once|TRBV19|TRBJ1-5|NA
TGTGCCAGTAGTACCGCGGGGGCTTGGAATCAGCCCCAGCATTTT
CASSTAGAWNQPQHF
>NA|TRBV28|TRBJ2-7|TRBD1
TGTGCCAGCAGATTCCCAGGACAGGGCTACGAGCAGTACTTC
CASRFPGQGYEQYF
>few|TRBV6-1|TRBJ1-4|TRBD1
TGTGCCAGCAGTGGACGGGACAGGGTCGATTTAGCGGCTAATGAAAAACTGTTTTTT
CASSGRDRVDLAANEKLFF
>NA|TRBV25-1|TRBJ2-2|TRBD2
TGTGCCAGCAGCCTAAGAGCGGGAGATGGCACCGGGGAGCTGTTTTTT
CASSLRAGDGTGELFF
>few|TRBV5-1|TRBJ1-4|NA
TGCGCCAGCAGCTTGGTTCAGGGTATGGAAAAACTGTTTTTT
CASSLVQGMEKLFF
>NA|TRBV30|TRBJ2-1|TRBD1
TGTGCCTGGATTCCCACAGGGGGTTTCTACAATGAGCAGTTCTTC
CAWIPTGGFYNEQFF
>once|TRBV5-4|TRBJ1-2|NA
TGTGCCAGCAGCTTTATGCAGGGTGGCTATGGCTACACCTTC
CASSFMQGGYGYTF
>NA|TRBV2|TRBJ2-7|TRBD2
TGTGCCAGCTTGAGCGGGGGAACCTACGAGCAGTACTTC
CASLSGGTYEQYF
>NA|TRBV27|TRBJ2-7|TRBD2
TGTGCCAGCAGTCCGGCCGAGGGTAGCGGGACCTACGAGCAGTACTTC
CASSPAEGSGTYEQYF
>NA|TRBV5-6|TRBJ1-5|TRBD1
TGTGCCAGCAGCAGGGGGCCGAGTGCGAATCAGCCCCAGCATTTT
CASSRGPSANQPQHF
>NA|TRBV9|TRBJ2-1|NA
TGTGCCAGCAGCGTCGACCTGGCGGGGCGGAGTGAGCAGTTCTTC
CASSVDLAGRSEQFF
>once|TRBV28|TRBJ1-2|TRBD1
TGTGCCAGCAGTTTGGACAGGGGGTCCTATGGCTACACCTTC
CASSLDRGSYGYTF
>NA|TRBV5-1|TRBJ1-3|TRBD1
TGCGCCAGCAGCTTGGAAGGGGGCGCAGGGAGAAACACCATATATTTT
CASSLEGGAGRNTIYF